In its sample, the clone carrying this T cell receptor (beta chain) was seen many times. The sample comes from a study of regulatory T cells in long-lasting Graves disease. Stated time point: newly diagnosed GD, antithyroid drugs for less than 3 months. The TCR library was made from RNA that had been extracted from PBMCs in TRIzol. CDR3 regions were amplified by Arm-PCR using iRepertoire HTBI primers to build TCR beta libraries. TCRdb itself ran the multiplex PCR reads through MiXCR, one entry per CDR3 protein. The sample contains more than 450,000 distinct CDR3 sequences, around 12% of which appear only once. The length of the CDR3 is 13 residues. Germline-derived CDR1 and CDR2 are PRHDT and FYEKMQ (reference sequence). The V gene lost 2 bases and the J gene lost 6 bases, with 11 bases spanning the gap. This sample was shared with a second study, whose subject was T cells in Graves' hyperthyroidism and ophthalmopathy.

The material was peripheral blood mononuclear cells (PBMCs), obtained at new diagnosis, from a patient treated with antithyroid drugs. The sequence was collected from a woman in her thirties with Graves disease. The rearrangement links TRBV13 to TRBJ2-7; possible D gene TRBD2, 6 bases. CDR3 nucleotide sequence: TGTGCCAGCAGCTTATACTGGACTACCGAGCAGTACTTC. This translates into CASSLYWTTEQYF.